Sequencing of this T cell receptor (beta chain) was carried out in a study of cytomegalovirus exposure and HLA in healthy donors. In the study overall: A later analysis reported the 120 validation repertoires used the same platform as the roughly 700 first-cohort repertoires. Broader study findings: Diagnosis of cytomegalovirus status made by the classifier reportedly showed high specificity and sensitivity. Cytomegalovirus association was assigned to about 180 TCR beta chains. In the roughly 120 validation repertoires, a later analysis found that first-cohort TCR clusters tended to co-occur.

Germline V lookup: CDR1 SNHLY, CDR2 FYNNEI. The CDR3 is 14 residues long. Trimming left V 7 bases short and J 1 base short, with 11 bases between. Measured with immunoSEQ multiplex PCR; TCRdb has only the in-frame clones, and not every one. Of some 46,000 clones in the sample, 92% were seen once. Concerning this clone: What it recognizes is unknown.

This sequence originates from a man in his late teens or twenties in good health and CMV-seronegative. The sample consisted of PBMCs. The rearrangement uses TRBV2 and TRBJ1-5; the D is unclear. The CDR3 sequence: CASTLAGSNQPQHF. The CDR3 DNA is TGTGCCAGCACACTCGCGGGGAGCAATCAGCCCCAGCATTTT.